Described below is a single T cell receptor (beta chain) sequence and its context. This CDR3 has 16 residues. V was shortened by 5 bases and J by 6 bases, with 22 bases between the two germline ends. Germline V gives CDR1 ENHRY, CDR2 SYGVKD. The sample originates from a study of shared clonotypes between healthy human individuals. Libraries were prepared by immunoSEQ multiplex PCR; TCRdb keeps only in-frame clonotypes and omits some of them. The repertoire has about 680,000 clones, less than 80% of them found once; the top ten carry 1.8%. The clonotype originates from a woman aged 25 to 39 in good health. The chain joins TRBV10-3 to TRBJ1-1; D gene uncertain. Material for sequencing was memory CD4+ T cells sorted from blood. Subset defined: CD45RA-negative fraction. This CDR3 is CAISPTDGRLGAEAFF. The CDR3 DNA is TGTGCCATCAGTCCTACCGACGGACGACTGGGCGCTGAAGCTTTCTTT.